This T cell receptor beta chain appears in the sequencing data of a study of T-cell reconstitution after alpha-beta-depleted transplantation in children (dated by TCRdb to 2015 to 2016). The study in broad terms: The study quantitatively tracked T-cell immune reconstitution after TCRalphabeta/CD19-depleted allogeneic hematopoietic cell transplantation in children using TCR repertoire profiling.

As to this clonotype: Its antigen remains undetermined. The sample holds no much larger clone one base away, and base qualities are not on file.

The CDR1 and CDR2 encoded by the germline V gene are MDHEN and SYDVKM. The CDR3 goes from the cysteine to the phenylalanine over 14 residues. The DNA shown is the 42-base CDR3, in frame from base 1. V lost 4 bases and J lost 3 bases; the stretch between them is 10 bases long. The library was built by means of PCR. Instrument on record: Illumina HiSeq 2500. To normalize quantification of the TCRbeta repertoire, the TCR libraries were built with molecular barcoding that relied on unique molecular identifiers. TCRdb reran the public reads through fastp at Q25 and MiXCR, keeping productive beta chains. All rows with the same CDR3 protein become a single entry with the most common DNA and genes. This sample has 500,000 or so distinct CDR3 sequences in its table, and approximately 32% of those were observed once. The ten largest clones represent approximately 2.3% of the sample.

The specimen was PBMCs from the stem cell graft donor, collected from the stem cell graft. This sequence uses TRBV28 and TRBJ1-5; the D segment cannot be called with confidence. The sequence derives from a human donor who donated a stem cell graft to a child with aplastic anemia. The CDR3 amino acid sequence is: CASSYTEFNQPQHF. The DNA sequence is given as TGTGCCAGCAGTTATACGGAATTCAATCAGCCCCAGCATTTT.